These T cell receptor beta chains were read from a single sample in a study of blood T cell repertoires in COVID-19. Repertoires were generated with immunoSEQ multiplex PCR, while TCRdb's copy carries only in-frame clones and drops some. The data show some 250,000 clones, around 87% seen once. The sample comprised peripheral blood. The receptors come from a woman aged 60 to 75 with COVID-19, enrolled during active disease. The CDR3 runs from the conserved cysteine through the conserved F or W. The D gene is left open where the match is weak. Expanded clones get a size class; other rows say once, few or many, or leave the size out.

TRBV2	-	TRBJ1-1	-	CASSEEGITEAFF	TGTGCCAGCAGTGAGGAGGGAATCACTGAAGCTTTCTTT
TRBV28	-	TRBJ2-7	-	CASSLGTYTYEQYF	TGTGCCAGCAGTTTAGGGACATATACCTACGAGCAGTACTTC
TRBV6-5	TRBD1	TRBJ1-4	-	CASSFKGQSHEKLFF	TGTGCCAGCAGTTTTAAGGGACAGAGCCATGAAAAACTGTTTTTT
TRBV5-1	-	TRBJ1-1	-	CASRASTEAFF	TGCGCCAGCAGAGCTAGCACTGAAGCTTTCTTT
TRBV6-5	TRBD1	TRBJ1-1	-	CASSTGGILEAFF	TGTGCCAGCAGTACAGGGGGGATTTTAGAAGCTTTCTTT
TRBV2	TRBD2	TRBJ2-1	-	CARSGTSGRAGNEQFF	TGTGCCAGGTCCGGGACTAGCGGGAGGGCCGGCAATGAGCAGTTCTTC
TRBV11-3	-	TRBJ2-2	few	CASSLEAAATGELFF	TGTGCCAGCAGCTTAGAGGCTGCGGCCACCGGGGAGCTGTTTTTT
TRBV9	TRBD1	TRBJ2-3	-	CASSVADRGIDTQYF	TGTGCCAGCAGCGTAGCGGACAGGGGGATAGATACGCAGTATTTT
TRBV5-4	-	TRBJ2-1	-	CASSLALSLSGEQFF	TGTGCCAGCAGCTTGGCTCTATCCCTTTCGGGTGAGCAGTTCTTC
TRBV10-3	TRBD1	TRBJ1-2	-	CAISESGTGNYGYTF	TGTGCCATCAGTGAGTCCGGGACAGGGAACTATGGCTACACCTTC
TRBV5-1	-	TRBJ2-1	-	CASSPTSSEQFF	TGCGCCAGCAGCCCTACTAGCTCTGAGCAGTTCTTC
TRBV15	TRBD1	TRBJ1-1	-	CATSRDAGQGGTEAFF	TGTGCCACCAGCAGAGATGCTGGACAGGGGGGGACTGAAGCTTTCTTT
TRBV29-1	-	TRBJ2-3	-	CSAGLTPNTQYF	TGCAGCGCAGGACTCACTCCCAATACGCAGTATTTT
TRBV28	-	TRBJ1-3	-	CASSLPRGSGNTIYF	TGTGCCAGCAGTTTACCTCGAGGCTCTGGAAACACCATATATTTT
TRBV11-1	-	TRBJ2-2	-	CASSLRGKGGELFF	TGTGCCAGCAGCCTCCGGGGAAAGGGCGGGGAGCTGTTTTTT
TRBV3-1/TRBV3-2	TRBD2	TRBJ2-4	-	CASSRTSGPAQNIQYF	TGTGCCAGCAGCCGAACTAGCGGGCCAGCCCAAAACATTCAGTACTTC
TRBV27	TRBD1	TRBJ2-2	-	CASSPRAGTGYTTGELFF	TGTGCCAGCAGTCCCCGGGCCGGGACAGGGTATACCACCGGGGAGCTGTTTTTT
TRBV11-2	TRBD2	TRBJ2-3	once	CASRPRRLAGEDTQYF	TGTGCCAGCAGGCCAAGAAGACTAGCGGGAGAGGATACGCAGTATTTT
TRBV19	-	TRBJ2-3	-	CASSIESGTTDTQYF	TGTGCCAGTAGTATAGAGAGCGGAACCACAGATACGCAGTATTTT
TRBV7-9	-	TRBJ1-2	-	CASSLVAGHAARSGYTF	TGTGCCAGCAGCTTAGTAGCGGGACACGCGGCTCGGTCCGGCTACACCTTC
TRBV15	-	TRBJ1-2	once	CATSRDLQGGYTF	TGTGCCACCAGCAGAGATTTACAGGGTGGCTACACCTTC
TRBV7-9	TRBD1	TRBJ1-4	-	CASSLARGARGLFF	TGTGCCAGCAGCTTAGCCAGGGGGGCCCGCGGACTGTTTTTT
TRBV5-6	TRBD1	TRBJ1-2	once	CASSPGQGSGYTF	TGTGCCAGCAGCCCCGGACAGGGAAGTGGCTACACCTTC
TRBV5-5	TRBD2	TRBJ2-7	-	CASSLVGTSGRALLGEQYF	TGTGCCAGCAGCTTGGTAGGGACTAGCGGGAGGGCCTTACTAGGAGAGCAGTACTTC